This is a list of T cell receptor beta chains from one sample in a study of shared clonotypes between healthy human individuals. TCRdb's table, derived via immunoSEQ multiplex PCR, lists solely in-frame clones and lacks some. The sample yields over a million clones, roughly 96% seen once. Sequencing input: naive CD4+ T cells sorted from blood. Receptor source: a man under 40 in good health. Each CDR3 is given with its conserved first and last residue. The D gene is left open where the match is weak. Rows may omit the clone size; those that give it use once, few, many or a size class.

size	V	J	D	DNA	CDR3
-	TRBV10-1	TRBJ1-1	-	TGCGCCAGCAGTGAGTCGGGGATGAACACTGAAGCTTTCTTT	CASSESGMNTEAFF
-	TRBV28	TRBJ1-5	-	TGTGCCAGCAGTCCTTGGCGGGGGTCAAATCAGCCCCAGCATTTT	CASSPWRGSNQPQHF
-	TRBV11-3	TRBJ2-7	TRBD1	TGTGCCAGCAGCCAGGGGGACGAGCAGTACTTC	CASSQGDEQYF
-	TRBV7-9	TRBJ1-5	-	TGTGCCAGCAGCTTAGTGTCCTTACACTTCTCTCAGCCCCAGCATTTT	CASSLVSLHFSQPQHF
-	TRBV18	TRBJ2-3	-	TGTGCCAGCTCACCCCAAGATACGCAGTATTTT	CASSPQDTQYF
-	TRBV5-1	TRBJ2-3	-	TGCGCCAGCAGCTTGCTTGGGGGTACGCAGTATTTT	CASSLLGGTQYF
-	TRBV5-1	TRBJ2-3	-	TGCGCCAGCAGCTTGGGGGTGGCAGATACGCAGTATTTT	CASSLGVADTQYF
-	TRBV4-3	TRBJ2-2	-	TGCGCCAGCAGCGAAGAGGCGCTCGGACTTTACACCGGGGAGCTGTTTTTT	CASSEEALGLYTGELFF
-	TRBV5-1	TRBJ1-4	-	TGCGCCAGCAGCTTCCAGGGACCAACTAATGAAAAACTGTTTTTT	CASSFQGPTNEKLFF
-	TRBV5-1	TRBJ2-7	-	TGCGCCAGCAGCTTGAGGGGACCGTACGAGCAGTACTTC	CASSLRGPYEQYF
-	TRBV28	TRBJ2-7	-	TGTGCCAGCAGTTTATTGGGGGGCCACCCCTACGAGCAGTACTTC	CASSLLGGHPYEQYF
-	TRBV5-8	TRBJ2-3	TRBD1	TGTGCCAGCAGCCGCGGACAGGGGGGCACAGATACGCAGTATTTT	CASSRGQGGTDTQYF
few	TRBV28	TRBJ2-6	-	TGTGCCAGCAGTCCCCAACCTTCTGGGGCCAACGTCCTGACTTTC	CASSPQPSGANVLTF
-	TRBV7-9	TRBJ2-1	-	TGTGCCAGCATCCCGTGGGGGGCCCTCAGTAATGAGCAGTTCTTC	CASIPWGALSNEQFF
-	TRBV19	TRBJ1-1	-	TGTGCCAGTAGTATAGTCCAGACGGGGACTGAAGCTTTCTTT	CASSIVQTGTEAFF
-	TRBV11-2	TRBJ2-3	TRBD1	TGTGCCAGCAGTTCACAGGGGTGGACAGATACGCAGTATTTT	CASSSQGWTDTQYF
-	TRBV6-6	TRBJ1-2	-	TGTGCCAGCAGTTACTCGCCGGGGCCTGGCTATGGCTACACCTTC	CASSYSPGPGYGYTF
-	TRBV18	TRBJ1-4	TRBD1	TGTGCCAGCTCACCCTCCGGGACAGAGAATGAAAAACTGTTTTTT	CASSPSGTENEKLFF
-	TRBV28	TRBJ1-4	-	TGTGCCACCCTCCATGCAACTAATGAAAAACTGTTTTTT	CATLHATNEKLFF
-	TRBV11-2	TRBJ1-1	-	TGTGCCAGCAGCGCGGTAGTCACTGAAGCTTTCTTT	CASSAVVTEAFF
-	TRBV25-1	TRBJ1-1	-	TGTGCCAGCAGTGGGCAGGCGGGCACTGAAGCTTTCTTT	CASSGQAGTEAFF
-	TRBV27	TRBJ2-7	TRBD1	TGTGCCAGCAGTTTTTCTTCCCCCGGACAGGGGCGTAGGGAGCAGTACTTC	CASSFSSPGQGRREQYF
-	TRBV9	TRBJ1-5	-	TGTGCCAGCAGCCCCCAGGTGGCTGGTCAGCCCCAGCATTTT	CASSPQVAGQPQHF
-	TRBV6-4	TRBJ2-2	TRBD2	TGTGCCAGCAGTTCTAGCGGGACCACCGGGGAGCTGTTTTTT	CASSSSGTTGELFF
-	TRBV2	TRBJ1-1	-	TGTGCCAGCATGGGGATAAACTCAGAAGCTTTCTTT	CASMGINSEAFF
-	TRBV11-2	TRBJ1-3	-	TGTGCCAGCAGCTTAAAAGCCCTCCTGGGGGGATCTGGAAACACCATATATTTT	CASSLKALLGGSGNTIYF
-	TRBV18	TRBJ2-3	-	TGTGCCAGCTCATCGGAAACTGCAGCCACAGATACGCAGTATTTT	CASSSETAATDTQYF
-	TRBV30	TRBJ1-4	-	TGTGCCAGAGGACAGTCTTATGAAAAACTGTTTTTT	CARGQSYEKLFF
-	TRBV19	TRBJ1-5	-	TGTGCCACCAGACAGTACTATAGCAATCAGCCCCAGCATTTT	CATRQYYSNQPQHF
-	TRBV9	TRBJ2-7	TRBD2	TGTGCCAGCAGCGGGTCACTAGCGGGAGGGCCTCGGGAGCAGTACTTC	CASSGSLAGGPREQYF
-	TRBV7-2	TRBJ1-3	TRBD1	TGTGCCAGCAGCTTATTCAGGGACAGGGTGGACACCATATATTTT	CASSLFRDRVDTIYF
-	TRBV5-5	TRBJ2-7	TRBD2	TGTGCCAGCAGCTTGCCTAGCGGAACCTACGAGCAGTACTTC	CASSLPSGTYEQYF
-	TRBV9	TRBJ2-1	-	TGTGCCAGCAGCGTAGATGGGCAAGTCTACAATGAGCAGTTCTTC	CASSVDGQVYNEQFF
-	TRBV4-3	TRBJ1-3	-	TGCGCCAGCAGCCAAGATTGGGGGCGCCCGGGAAACACCATATATTTT	CASSQDWGRPGNTIYF
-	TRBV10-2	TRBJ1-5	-	TGCGCCAGCAGTGAGCCGGAGGGGGTTGGCAATCAGCCCCAGCATTTT	CASSEPEGVGNQPQHF
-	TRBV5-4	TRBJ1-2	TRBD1	TGTGCCAGCAGTTCCCCGGGTAGGACAGGGCGAAGCTATGGCTACACCTTC	CASSSPGRTGRSYGYTF
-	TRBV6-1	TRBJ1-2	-	TGTGCCAGCAGTGAAGCGACAAGTACCAACTATGGCTACACCTTC	CASSEATSTNYGYTF